The 29 T cell receptor beta chains in this list originate from one sample, sequenced in a study of shared clonotypes between healthy human individuals. The data were produced by immunoSEQ multiplex PCR, yet TCRdb's version contains in-frame clones alone and is incomplete. The repertoire holds about 1.5 million clones, with under 99% as singletons. Source material: naive CD4+ T cells sorted from blood. This sample's subset: CD45RA+ positively selected. These receptors were collected from a man under 40 in good health.

V usage is TRBV19 and J usage is TRBJ2-7; 8 nucleotides line up with TRBD2. Germline CDR1 and CDR2: LNHDA and SQIVND (reference sequence). The junction had 7 bases not matched to a gene; V was cut back by 6 bases and J by 6 bases. CDR3 length: 13 amino acids. Here the CDR3 reads CASRDLAGREQYF. DNA for the CDR3: TGTGCCAGTAGAGACCTAGCGGGTCGCGAGCAGTACTTC.

The gene calls are TRBV11-2 and TRBJ2-7; D ambiguous. This CDR3 is built from 9 residues. Germline V gives CDR1 SGHAT, CDR2 FQNNGV. V lost 6 bases and J 9 bases, leaving 6 bases between the germline ends. DNA of the CDR3: TGTGCCAGCAGTCCCGGGCAGTACTTC. This encodes CASSPGQYF.

The chain joins TRBV6-6 to TRBJ1-5, with D perhaps TRBD1 (5 bases). V was cut by 1 base and J by 3 bases, with 7 bases left in between. Germline CDR1 MNHNY, CDR2 SVGAGI (reference sequence). The CDR3 is made up of 14 amino acids. The CDR3 reads CASSYWDLNQPQHF. CDR3 nucleotides: TGTGCCAGCAGTTACTGGGACCTCAATCAGCCCCAGCATTTT.

V and J are TRBV5-1 and TRBJ2-1; D is unresolved. The CDR3 is 13 amino acids. Germline V gene lookup returns CDR1 SGHRS and CDR2 YFSETQ. Between the trimmed V and J ends, which lost 4 bases and 5 bases, there was a span of 10 bases. The CDR3 region has the DNA TGCGCCAGCAGCCAGCAGGTGAACAATGAGCAGTTCTTC. Encoded protein: CASSQQVNNEQFF. Drawing the rest from reference TRBV5-1 and TRBJ2-1, the complete variable domain is KAGVTQTPRYLIKTRGQQVTLSCSPISGHRSVSWYQQTPGQGLQFLFEYFSETQRNKGNFPGRFSGRQFSNSRSEMNVSTLELGDSALYLCASSQQVNNEQFFGPGTRLTVL.

CDR3 amino acids: CASSLTPLAGVGDEQFF. As DNA, the CDR3 is TGTGCCAGTAGCTTAACCCCACTAGCGGGAGTGGGGGATGAGCAGTTCTTC. The chain employs TRBV19 and TRBJ2-1, with TRBD2 matching 11 bases. With V trimmed by 6 bases and J by 8 bases, 15 bases remained unmatched. Germline V gives CDR1 LNHDA, CDR2 SQIVND (reference sequence). The CDR3 runs 17 residues.

The CDR3 nucleotides are TGTGCCACCAGCAGAGCCGGGACAGGGAGCAACGAGCAGTACTTC. Residues: CATSRAGTGSNEQYF. The rearrangement links TRBV15 to TRBJ2-7; 9 positions agree with TRBD1. Looked up from germline, CDR1 is LNHNV and CDR2 is YYDKDF (reference sequence). This CDR3 has 15 amino acids. V trimming: 1 base; J trimming: 5 bases; junction bases outside the gene matches: 6.

To note about this clone: No conserved phenylalanine or tryptophan ends this CDR3, so it is likely a read error. The DNA is omitted, as the CDR3 cannot be located on it reliably, and the CDR3 follows TCRdb's listing. The J gene is TRBJ2-7, the V gene TRBV20-1; the table's TRBD2 call for D was not verified on the DNA. The CDR3 is 10 amino acids long, termini counted. The germline V gene has CDR1 DFQATT and CDR2 SNEGSKA (reference sequence). The CDR3 sequence is CSALPEKRSL.

The V call is TRBV2, the J call TRBJ2-2; 10 nucleotides align to TRBD2. The germline V gene has CDR1 SNHLY and CDR2 FYNNEI. The CDR3 runs 17 residues. The trim removed 7 bases at V and 0 bases at J, leaving 8 bases unmatched. The CDR3 sequence: CASIPPGLAANTGELFF. DNA for the CDR3: TGTGCCAGCATCCCCCCAGGACTAGCGGCGAACACCGGGGAGCTGTTTTTT.

This chain links TRBV5-1 with TRBJ2-2, with 11 bases that match TRBD1. The CDR3 has 16 residues. The V gene end was trimmed by 4 bases and the J gene end by 0 bases; junction bases not matched to a gene: 2. From germline, CDR1 is SGHRS and CDR2 YFSETQ. CDR3 nucleotides: TGCGCCAGCAGCGGACAGGGGGCGCCGAACACCGGGGAGCTGTTTTTT. It encodes CASSGQGAPNTGELFF.

The rearrangement links TRBV4-1 to TRBJ2-2, with 10 bases aligning to TRBD2. The CDR3 totals 17 residues. With V trimmed by 1 base and J by 5 bases, 7 bases remained unmatched. CDR1 and CDR2 from the germline V gene are MGHRA and YSYEKL. CDR3 loop: CASSQVPPSGSTGELFF. CDR3 nucleotides: TGCGCCAGCAGCCAAGTCCCACCTAGCGGGAGTACCGGGGAGCTGTTTTTT.

This chain uses TRBV5-1 with TRBJ2-7, with 10 bases identical to TRBD2. The germline V gene encodes CDR1 SGHRS and CDR2 YFSETQ. The CDR3 spans 14 residues. Unmatched junction bases numbered 3, after V lost 4 bases and J lost 2 bases. The CDR3 loop is CASSTGLAAYEQYF. The CDR3, as DNA: TGCGCCAGCAGCACTGGACTAGCGGCCTACGAGCAGTACTTC.

The chain links TRBV18 to TRBJ1-5, with D uncertain. Trimming removed 6 bases from V and 6 bases from J, with 12 bases in between. There are 13 residues in the CDR3. Germline CDR1 reads KGHSH; CDR2 reads LQKENI. DNA for the CDR3: TGTGCCAGCTCCCCCCAGCCGAGTCAGCCCCAGCATTTT. Translated: CASSPQPSQPQHF.

This clone appeared once. The chain couples TRBV2 to TRBJ1-4; 7 bases match TRBD1. CDR1 is SNHLY, CDR2 FYNNEI, per germline. The CDR3 contains 13 residues. Trimming at V came to 6 bases and at J to 11 bases, leaving 9 bases not matched to a gene. CDR3 in DNA: TGTGCCAGCAGCTCCGGGACAGAGAGTAAACTGTTTTTT. Translation: CASSSGTESKLFF.

The CDR3 nucleotides read TGTGCCACCAGCAGAGATAAGACTAGCGGGGGGCTCTACGAGCAGTACTTC. Protein sequence: CATSRDKTSGGLYEQYF. This sequence joins TRBV15 and TRBJ2-7; 13 positions agree with TRBD2. With 0 bases clipped from V and 3 bases from J, the junction kept 5 bases outside the gene matches. The CDR3 runs 17 residues. CDR1 is LNHNV and CDR2 is YYDKDF in the germline V gene (reference sequence).

Note on this clone: This sample includes further DNA sequences coding for the same CDR3. The chain is built from TRBV14 and TRBJ2-1, with D possibly being TRBD1 (6 bases). V lost 0 bases, J lost 9 bases, and 9 bases lay in between. The CDR3 is 13 amino acids. Germline CDR1 SGHDN, CDR2 FVKESK. CDR3 bases: TGTGCCAGCAGCCAAGATTTAGGGGGTGAGCAGTTCTTC. Its translation is CASSQDLGGEQFF.

Remarks on this clone: Other DNA variants within this sample encode the same CDR3. The chain uses TRBV19 and TRBJ1-5; D possibly corresponds to TRBD1 (5 bases). V was trimmed by 4 bases and J by 6 bases, leaving 13 bases between them. Germline CDR1 reads LNHDA; CDR2 reads SQIVND (reference sequence). The CDR3 is made up of 14 amino acids. The CDR3 here is CASSTQGGGQPQHF. DNA for the CDR3: TGTGCCAGTAGTACTCAGGGAGGCGGTCAGCCCCAGCATTTT.

This chain uses TRBV5-5 with TRBJ2-5, with 9 bases matching TRBD1. This CDR3 has 16 amino acids. Looked up from germline, CDR1 is SGHKS and CDR2 is YYEKEE (reference sequence). Unmatched junction bases numbered 11, after V lost 2 bases and J lost 6 bases. The CDR3 here is CASSFPRTGAWKTQYF. CDR3 sequence (DNA): TGTGCCAGCAGCTTCCCGCGGACAGGGGCCTGGAAGACCCAGTACTTC.

V usage is TRBV28 and J usage is TRBJ1-2, with D unresolved. Between the trimmed V and J ends, which lost 5 bases and 8 bases, there was a span of 12 bases. Germline V gene sequence: CDR1 MDHEN, CDR2 SYDVKM. This CDR3 comprises 12 residues. CDR3 in DNA: TGTGCCAGCAGTCAGAGGGCACGGGGCTACACCTTC. Translating it yields CASSQRARGYTF.

The chain links TRBV18 to TRBJ1-5; a weak D match, TRBD1 (6 bases). This CDR3 is 15 amino acids long. Germline CDR1 KGHSH, CDR2 LQKENI. V was pared by 6 bases and J by 3 bases, with 15 bases between. The CDR3 coding sequence is TGTGCCAGCTCGGAACAGGGATCAGACAATCAGCCCCAGCATTTT. The encoded protein is CASSEQGSDNQPQHF.

This rearrangement joins TRBV11-3 to TRBJ2-1; D possibly corresponds to TRBD2 (5 bases). Trimming pared 1 base from V and 9 bases from J, leaving 10 bases between. CDR3 length: 13 amino acids. In germline, CDR1 is SGHNT, CDR2 YENEEA. For the CDR3, the DNA is TGTGCCAGCAGCTTAGCGGCTGAGGGTGAGCAGTTCTTC. This codes for CASSLAAEGEQFF.

V and J are TRBV27 and TRBJ2-1, with 15 bases lining up with TRBD2. This CDR3 spans 18 amino acids. J was trimmed by 3 bases and V by 6 bases; bases with no gene match: 9. Looked up from germline, CDR1 is MNHEY and CDR2 is SMNVEV (reference sequence). The CDR3 reads CASRTRTSGRDIYNEQFF. The DNA of the CDR3 is TGTGCCAGCAGGACTAGGACTAGCGGGAGGGATATCTACAATGAGCAGTTCTTC.

J is TRBJ2-2 and V is TRBV6-5; 8 nucleotides line up with TRBD2. The CDR3 length is 15 residues. Trimming removed 6 bases from V and 6 bases from J; junction bases left unmatched: 9. The germline gives CDR1 MNHEY, CDR2 SVGAGI. The CDR3, as DNA: TGTGCCAGCAGGATTCCGGGACTAGTTCCCGGGGAGCTGTTTTTT. It specifies CASRIPGLVPGELFF.

The chain combines TRBV6-5 with TRBJ2-3; D gene ambiguous. The germline V gene has CDR1 MNHEY and CDR2 SVGAGI. V was shortened by 0 bases and J by 2 bases, with 12 bases between the two germline ends. CDR3 size: 16 residues. This CDR3 is CASSYSSNSPTDTQYF. The CDR3 DNA is TGTGCCAGCAGTTACTCGTCGAATAGCCCCACAGATACGCAGTATTTT.

The chain links TRBV27 to TRBJ2-7, with no clear D. The CDR3 is 14 residues long. Deletions cut 3 bases from V and 0 bases from J, with 9 bases between. Germline V gives CDR1 MNHEY, CDR2 SMNVEV (reference sequence). Written as DNA, the CDR3 is TGTGCCAGCAGTTTTGGGCAGAACTCCTACGAGCAGTACTTC. Its translation: CASSFGQNSYEQYF.

This chain uses TRBV13 with TRBJ2-3; 10 bases align to TRBD2. Germline V gives CDR1 PRHDT, CDR2 FYEKMQ (reference sequence). The CDR3 is 20 amino acids. The V gene end was trimmed by 1 base and the J gene end by 6 bases; junction bases not matched to a gene: 19. The CDR3 nucleotides are TGTGCCAGCAGCTTAGAGGATCTAGCGGGAGTTCGTGGGGTAGGCGATACGCAGTATTTT. It encodes CASSLEDLAGVRGVGDTQYF.

The chain couples TRBV10-3 to TRBJ2-3; D unresolved. This CDR3 region has 13 residues. Germline V CDR1 and CDR2: ENHRY, SYGVKD. The germline V and J ends were trimmed by 10 bases and 1 base, with 12 bases remaining between them. CDR3 in DNA: TGTGCCACCTTGGTTCCTGGCACAGATACGCAGTATTTT. Translation: CATLVPGTDTQYF.

V usage is TRBV28 and J usage is TRBJ2-3; TRBD2 matches at 7 bases. CDR3 length equals 14 residues. V lost 6 bases to trimming and J lost 2 bases; unmatched junction nucleotides: 5. CDR1 and CDR2 (germline): MDHEN, SYDVKM. CDR3 nucleotides: TGTGCCAGCAGCCAGCGGGATAACACAGATACGCAGTATTTT. Translated: CASSQRDNTDTQYF. The variable domain in full, with the rest retrieved from reference TRBV28 and TRBJ2-3, is DVKVTQSSRYLVKRTGEKVFLECVQDMDHENMFWYRQDPGLGLRLIYFSYDVKMKEKGDIPEGYSVSREKKERFSLILESASTNQTSMYLCASSQRDNTDTQYFGPGTRLTVL.

As regards this clone: In the same sample, other DNA sequences code for this CDR3. The chain is built from TRBV10-3 and TRBJ1-5; D is uncertain. The CDR3 covers 14 residues. V gave up 0 bases and J gave up 2 bases, with 5 bases separating them. Germline V CDR1 and CDR2: ENHRY, SYGVKD. The CDR3, as DNA: TGTGCCATCAGTGAGTCTGCGGGCAATCAGCCCCAGCATTTT. Protein product: CAISESAGNQPQHF.

This sequence joins TRBV21-1 and TRBJ2-7; TRBD2, the table's D call, lacks a check against the DNA. TRBV21-1 is annotated as a pseudogene. This CDR3 is built from 15 residues. Here the CDR3 reads CASSRAHGRTGEQYF. CDR3 sequence (DNA): TGTGCCAGCAGCAGAGCCCATGGGCGCACGGGAGAGCAGTACTTC.